The rows below give T cell receptor beta chains drawn from one sample of a study of cytomegalovirus exposure and HLA in healthy donors. The repertoire was sequenced with immunoSEQ multiplex PCR; TCRdb's copy has only in-frame clones and lacks some. The sample includes tens of thousands of clones, around 75% of them seen just once. Sample: PBMCs. The receptors originated from a man aged 35-49 years in good health and CMV-seronegative. Each CDR3 is given with its conserved first and last residue. D genes are given only for firm matches. Size tells how often a clone was seen (once, few, many) or the class of an expanded clone, and some rows leave it out.

d_gene	abundance	v_gene	j_gene	CDR3aa	CDR3nt
NA	NA	TRBV9	TRBJ2-6	CASSVDWTSTGANVLTF	TGTGCCAGCAGCGTAGACTGGACTTCAACTGGGGCCAACGTCCTGACTTTC
NA	NA	TRBV6-1	TRBJ2-7	CASTLFAGNEQYF	TGTGCCAGCACCCTCTTTGCAGGCAACGAGCAGTACTTC
TRBD1	NA	TRBV6-5	TRBJ2-7	CASSYSSWGQGHEQYF	TGTGCCAGCAGTTACTCTTCGTGGGGACAGGGCCACGAGCAGTACTTC
NA	NA	TRBV9	TRBJ1-5	CASSVDSGADSNQPQHF	TGTGCCAGCAGCGTAGATTCCGGCGCGGATAGCAATCAGCCCCAGCATTTT
NA	NA	TRBV6-5	TRBJ1-6	CASSLDSNSPLHF	TGTGCCAGCAGTCTGGACAGTAATTCACCCCTCCACTTT
TRBD2	NA	TRBV6-5	TRBJ2-7	CASSRERGHEQYF	TGTGCCAGCAGTAGGGAGCGGGGACACGAGCAGTACTTC
TRBD2	NA	TRBV9	TRBJ2-7	CASSVGAGGYEQYF	TGTGCCAGCAGCGTAGGAGCGGGAGGTTACGAGCAGTACTTC
NA	NA	TRBV4-2	TRBJ2-7	CASSPQRTGSYEQYF	TGTGCCAGCAGCCCTCAGCGGACCGGCTCCTACGAGCAGTACTTC
NA	few	TRBV6-5	TRBJ1-4	CASSYRGGEKLFF	TGTGCCAGCAGTTACAGGGGAGGTGAAAAACTGTTTTTT
TRBD1	NA	TRBV9	TRBJ2-7	CASSVAVGQAYEQYF	TGTGCCAGCAGCGTAGCTGTAGGACAGGCCTACGAGCAGTACTTC
NA	NA	TRBV6-1	TRBJ1-5	CASSEAGGVNQPQHF	TGTGCCAGCAGTGAAGCAGGGGGTGTAAATCAGCCCCAGCATTTT
NA	NA	TRBV18	TRBJ1-5	CASSQQGREGQPQHF	TGTGCCAGCTCCCAACAGGGCAGGGAGGGACAGCCCCAGCATTTT
TRBD1	NA	TRBV9	TRBJ2-5	CASSDRQGSKTQYF	TGTGCCAGCAGCGACCGACAGGGTTCGAAGACCCAGTACTTC
NA	NA	TRBV4-2	TRBJ1-3	CASSQDKWDTGPGNTIYF	TGTGCCAGCAGCCAAGATAAGTGGGACACGGGTCCTGGAAACACCATATATTTT
TRBD1	NA	TRBV4-1	TRBJ1-2	CASSQVLGTGIYYGYTF	TGCGCCAGCAGCCAAGTATTAGGGACAGGGATTTACTATGGCTACACCTTC
NA	NA	TRBV5-4	TRBJ2-2	CASSLRGRITGELFF	TGTGCCAGCAGCTTACGAGGGAGGATCACCGGGGAGCTGTTTTTT
TRBD2	few	TRBV28	TRBJ2-7	CASSPGLAGTYEQYF	TGTGCCAGCAGTCCAGGACTAGCGGGGACCTACGAGCAGTACTTC
NA	NA	TRBV4-1	TRBJ2-1	CASKPQLGMSGEQFF	TGCGCCAGCAAGCCTCAATTGGGTATGAGCGGTGAGCAGTTCTTC
NA	NA	TRBV29-1	TRBJ2-3	CSVVSGITSTDTQYF	TGCAGCGTTGTATCCGGGATTACTAGCACAGATACGCAGTATTTT
TRBD2	NA	TRBV15	TRBJ2-7	CATSTGLAGEGQYF	TGTGCCACCAGCACGGGACTAGCGGGAGAAGGGCAGTACTTC
NA	NA	TRBV7-2	TRBJ2-7	CASSLAETYEQYF	TGTGCCAGCAGCTTAGCGGAGACCTACGAGCAGTACTTC
NA	NA	TRBV27	TRBJ2-2	CASSHVSSVTGELFF	TGTGCCAGCAGCCATGTTAGTAGCGTCACCGGGGAGCTGTTTTTT
TRBD2	NA	TRBV13	TRBJ2-5	CASSSGGSGFQGWAFQETQYF	TGTGCCAGCAGCTCCGGCGGGAGCGGGTTCCAAGGGTGGGCTTTCCAAGAGACCCAGTACTTC
TRBD1	NA	TRBV27	TRBJ1-2	CASSPRQGGTYGYTF	TGTGCCAGCAGCCCTAGACAGGGCGGAACCTATGGCTACACCTTC
TRBD2	NA	TRBV6-5	TRBJ2-1	CASSYQTSGRNEQFF	TGTGCCAGCAGTTACCAAACTAGCGGGAGGAATGAGCAGTTCTTC
NA	NA	TRBV7-9	TRBJ2-3	CASSPMGRGTDTQYF	TGTGCCAGCAGCCCCATGGGCAGGGGCACAGATACGCAGTATTTT
NA	NA	TRBV6-1	TRBJ1-2	CASSQAFQGSGYTF	TGTGCCAGCAGCCAAGCCTTTCAGGGATCTGGCTACACCTTC
NA	NA	TRBV11-3	TRBJ1-1	CASSLDSGRWRAPNTEAFF	TGTGCCAGCAGCTTAGATTCGGGCAGGTGGAGGGCACCCAACACTGAAGCTTTCTTT
TRBD1	NA	TRBV29-1	TRBJ1-2	CSVGQGPDYGYTF	TGCAGCGTGGGACAGGGGCCTGACTATGGCTACACCTTC
TRBD2	NA	TRBV5-1	TRBJ2-1	CASTKASGSHNEQFF	TGCGCCAGCACAAAGGCTAGCGGGAGTCACAATGAGCAGTTCTTC
NA	NA	TRBV5-4	TRBJ2-6	CASSPIGGSGANVLTF	TGTGCCAGCAGCCCCATAGGGGGCTCTGGGGCCAACGTCCTGACTTTC
NA	NA	TRBV27	TRBJ2-5	CASSSQRQETQYF	TGTGCCAGCAGTTCACAACGCCAAGAGACCCAGTACTTC
TRBD1	few	TRBV7-9	TRBJ2-7	CASIGTGVNYEQYF	TGTGCCAGCATCGGGACAGGGGTGAACTACGAGCAGTACTTC
TRBD1	NA	TRBV7-6	TRBJ2-7	CASSLGPGQGSYEQYF	TGTGCCAGCAGCTTAGGGCCGGGACAGGGATCCTACGAGCAGTACTTC
NA	NA	TRBV7-9	TRBJ1-1	CASRPSGSTEAFF	TGTGCCAGCAGACCCTCAGGAAGCACTGAAGCTTTCTTT
TRBD1	few	TRBV6-1	TRBJ1-4	CASSEGGTGNEKLFF	TGTGCCAGCAGTGAAGGTGGGACAGGGAATGAAAAACTGTTTTTT
NA	NA	TRBV27	TRBJ1-2	CASSSPSNYGYTF	TGTGCCAGCAGTTCCCCCTCTAACTATGGCTACACCTTC
TRBD2	NA	TRBV29-1	TRBJ2-3	CSVGTSATWDTQYF	TGCAGCGTTGGGACTAGCGCAACTTGGGATACGCAGTATTTT
NA	NA	TRBV27	TRBJ2-7	CASSLTGFGREQYF	TGTGCCAGCAGTTTGACGGGATTCGGGCGAGAGCAGTACTTC
NA	NA	TRBV18	TRBJ2-5	CASSPPVRQETQYF	TGTGCCAGCTCACCACCGGTCAGGCAAGAGACCCAGTACTTC
NA	few	TRBV11-3	TRBJ2-5	CASSYRGNSEQTQYF	TGTGCCAGCAGCTACCGTGGGAATAGCGAACAGACCCAGTACTTC
TRBD2	NA	TRBV25-1	TRBJ2-7	CASSGPGTRRSYEQYF	TGTGCCAGCAGTGGACCCGGGACTAGACGCTCCTACGAGCAGTACTTC